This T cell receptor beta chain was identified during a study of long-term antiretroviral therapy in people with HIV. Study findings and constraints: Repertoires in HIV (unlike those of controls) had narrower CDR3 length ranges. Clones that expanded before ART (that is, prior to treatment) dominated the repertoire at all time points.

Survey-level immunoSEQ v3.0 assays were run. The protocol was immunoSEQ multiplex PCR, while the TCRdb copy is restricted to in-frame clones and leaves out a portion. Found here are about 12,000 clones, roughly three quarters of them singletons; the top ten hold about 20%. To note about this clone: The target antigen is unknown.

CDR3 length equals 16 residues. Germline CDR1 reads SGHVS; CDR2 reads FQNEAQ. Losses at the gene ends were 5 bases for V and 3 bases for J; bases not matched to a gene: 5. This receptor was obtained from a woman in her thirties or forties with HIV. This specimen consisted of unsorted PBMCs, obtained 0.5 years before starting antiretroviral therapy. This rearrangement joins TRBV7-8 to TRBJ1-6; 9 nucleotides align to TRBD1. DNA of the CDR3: TGTGCCAGCAGCCTGAGACAGGGGGGCTATAATTCACCCCTCCACTTT. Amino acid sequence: CASSLRQGGYNSPLHF.